The 21 T cell receptor beta chains below were found in one sample sequenced in a study of monozygotic twins with inflammatory bowel disease. TCRdb re-called the 5' RACE reads; every CDR3 protein appears as one record, without DNA. The sample includes approximately 200,000 distinct CDR3 sequences. The sequenced sample consisted of blood. The receptors come from a human donor with ulcerative colitis or Crohn's disease, or a healthy co-twin of an affected twin (not recorded which).

The CDR3 spells CASSLETTSYGYTF. This chain uses TRBV5-1 with TRBJ1-2. The CDR3 is 14 residues long. Germline CDR1 is SGHRS and CDR2 is YFSETQ.

V usage is TRBV24-1 and J usage is TRBJ1-5. The CDR3 loop spans 12 amino acids. In germline, CDR1 is KGHDR, CDR2 SFDVKD. The CDR3 region is CATSDLQGPLHF.

The V call is TRBV7-2, the J call TRBJ2-5; the D gene TCRdb calls, TRBD1, cannot be checked with no DNA. CDR3 size: 15 residues. Germline loops: CDR1 SGHTA, CDR2 FQGNSA. CDR3 protein: CASSLQQGSMETQYF.

The chain recombines TRBV29-1 with TRBJ2-3; as DNA is missing, the TRBD1 call by TCRdb cannot be tested. This CDR3 is 15 amino acids long. Looked up from germline, CDR1 is SQVTM and CDR2 is ANQGSEA. The CDR3 sequence: CSAGWPATGTDTQYF.

The CDR3 is CASSFPLRPDTQYF. The chain is built from TRBV7-2 and TRBJ2-3; the D call of TRBD1 rests on TCRdb alone, since no DNA is present to check it. There are 14 residues in the CDR3. The germline gives CDR1 SGHTA, CDR2 FQGNSA.

The chain has TRBV7-9 and TRBJ1-2; without DNA, the TCRdb call of TRBD1 cannot be checked. From germline, CDR1 is SEHNR and CDR2 FQNEAQ (reference sequence). CDR3 size: 14 residues. CDR3 sequence reads: CASSLGVSVHGYTF.

The chain recombines TRBV3-1 with TRBJ2-5. The CDR3 totals 13 residues. CDR1 and CDR2 (germline): LGHDT, YNNKEL (reference sequence). CDR3: CASSQRRQETQYF.

The rearrangement joins TRBV5-1 to TRBJ2-7. The germline gives CDR1 SGHRS, CDR2 YFSETQ. The CDR3 has 14 residues. The CDR3 region is CASSLSSTNYEQYF.

This rearrangement joins TRBV5-1 to TRBJ2-5. Germline CDR1 is SGHRS and CDR2 is YFSETQ. The CDR3 is 15 residues long. CDR3 protein: CASSLGALSQETQYF.

This chain joins TRBV19 and TRBJ2-5; TCRdb's assignment of TRBD2 cannot be checked, as there is no DNA. CDR3 length: 15 residues. Germline CDR1 is LNHDA and CDR2 is SQIVND (reference sequence). The CDR3 sequence: CASGTSGGARETQYF. Full variable domain (rest looked up from reference TRBV19 and TRBJ2-5): DGGITQSPKYLFRKEGQNVTLSCEQNLNHDAMYWYRQDPGQGLRLIYYSQIVNDFQKGDIAEGYSVSREKKESFPLTVTSAQKNPTAFYLCASGTSGGARETQYFGPGTRLLVL.

This rearrangement joins TRBV12-3 or TRBV12-4 to TRBJ1-1; TCRdb gives TRBD1 as the D gene, but with no DNA this cannot be confirmed. CDR3 size: 16 residues. CDR3 sequence reads: CASFLRQTGMGTEAFF.

CDR3 loop: CASSSTGYEQYF. The chain couples TRBV5-6 to TRBJ2-7; the TRBD1 assignment by TCRdb is unverifiable without DNA. Germline V gene lookup returns CDR1 SGHDT and CDR2 YYEEEE. The CDR3 has 12 residues.

The chain links TRBV9 to TRBJ2-1; the D call of TRBD1 rests on TCRdb alone, since no DNA is present to check it. Germline V gene data show CDR1 as SGDLS and CDR2 as YYNGEE. CDR3 length: 16 amino acids. The CDR3 region is CASSLKKGGFYNEQFF.

The CDR3 here is CASSVNQGNTEAFF. The V and J genes are TRBV9 and TRBJ1-1; TCRdb designates TRBD1, a call that cannot be tested without DNA. This CDR3 has 14 residues. Per the germline V gene, CDR1 is SGDLS and CDR2 is YYNGEE.

The chain has TRBV20-1 and TRBJ1-2. This CDR3 comprises 11 residues. In germline, CDR1 is DFQATT, CDR2 SNEGSKA (reference sequence). The CDR3 loop reads CSAMGVRGYTF.

This chain connects TRBV20-1 to TRBJ2-5; TCRdb's D gene call, TRBD1, goes unchecked for lack of DNA. The V gene's germline CDR1 is DFQATT and CDR2 SNEGSKA (reference sequence). This CDR3 spans 13 amino acids. The CDR3: CRAMTGGGETQYF.

This chain connects TRBV6-5 to TRBJ1-2; TCRdb's D gene call, TRBD1, goes unchecked for lack of DNA. The germline V gene encodes CDR1 MNHEY and CDR2 SVGAGI. There are 15 residues in the CDR3. This chain's CDR3 is CASSYSGQGPYGYTF.

The chain carries TRBV20-1 and TRBJ2-3; TCRdb gives TRBD1 as the D gene, but with no DNA this cannot be confirmed. The CDR3 runs 13 residues. Germline V CDR1 and CDR2: DFQATT, SNEGSKA (reference sequence). This chain's CDR3 is CSAGGGRTDTQYF.

The chain joins TRBV7-6 to TRBJ1-3; the D call from TCRdb, TRBD1, cannot be confirmed without DNA. Germline V gene lookup returns CDR1 SGHVS and CDR2 FNYEAQ. This CDR3 comprises 20 residues. The CDR3 loop is CASKETLRDRGLVSGNTIYF.

J is TRBJ2-7 and V is TRBV20-1. The CDR3 runs to 15 residues. Per the germline V gene, CDR1 is DFQATT and CDR2 is SNEGSKA (reference sequence). The CDR3 loop is CSARVTTSQLGEQYF.

The V gene is TRBV12-3 or TRBV12-4, the J gene TRBJ1-5; TCRdb calls TRBD1, which cannot be checked without DNA. CDR3 length: 14 amino acids. CDR3 sequence reads: CASRKGNSNQPQHF.